This is a list of T cell receptor beta chains from one sample in a study of cytomegalovirus exposure and HLA in healthy donors. Clones were read by immunoSEQ multiplex PCR, and TCRdb kept only the in-frame ones, dropping some. The sample has fewer than 250,000 clones, more than 65% seen once; the top ten hold 3.4%. The sequencing input was PBMCs. The receptors originated from a man aged 35 to 55 in good health and CMV-seropositive. CDR3s include the opening cysteine and the closing phenylalanine or tryptophan. The order of the fields is D gene, V gene, clone size, J gene, CDR3 length, CDR3 DNA, CDR3 protein. D genes are given only for firm matches. For some rows the clone size is stated as once, few or many, or as a class when expanded; others skip it.

d_gene: TRBD1; v_gene: TRBV6-5; abundance: .; j_gene: TRBJ1-2; len: 14; CDR3nt: TGTGCCAGCAGCAGGACAGGGGCCGGCTATGGCTACACCTTC; CDR3aa: CASSRTGAGYGYTF
d_gene: TRBD2; v_gene: TRBV5-6; abundance: once; j_gene: TRBJ2-7; len: 16; CDR3nt: TGTGCCAGCAGCTTAGGGAGCGGGAGACCTGGCTACGAGCAGTACTTC; CDR3aa: CASSLGSGRPGYEQYF
d_gene: .; v_gene: TRBV6-6; abundance: .; j_gene: TRBJ2-7; len: 13; CDR3nt: TGTGCCAGCAGTTACTCGCAGGGGCACGAGCAGTACTTC; CDR3aa: CASSYSQGHEQYF
d_gene: .; v_gene: TRBV7-2; abundance: .; j_gene: TRBJ2-7; len: 15; CDR3nt: TGTGCCAGCAGCTTAATTCCGGACAGTGCCTACGAGCAGTACTTC; CDR3aa: CASSLIPDSAYEQYF
d_gene: .; v_gene: TRBV27; abundance: .; j_gene: TRBJ2-7; len: 17; CDR3nt: TGTGCCAGCAGTTTAACGCCCCCACAGGGTCCCACTTACGAGCAGTACTTC; CDR3aa: CASSLTPPQGPTYEQYF
d_gene: TRBD1; v_gene: TRBV5-1; abundance: .; j_gene: TRBJ1-6; len: 13; CDR3nt: TGCGCCAGCTCCGGGACAGTCAATTCACCCCTCCACTTT; CDR3aa: CASSGTVNSPLHF
d_gene: TRBD1; v_gene: TRBV6-5; abundance: .; j_gene: TRBJ1-2; len: 12; CDR3nt: TGTGCCAGCAGTATGACAGGGAGAGGCTACACCTTC; CDR3aa: CASSMTGRGYTF
d_gene: .; v_gene: TRBV7-6; abundance: .; j_gene: TRBJ2-5; len: 15; CDR3nt: TGTGCCAGCAGGAGGGGGGGGGCAAACCAAGAGACCCAGTACTTC; CDR3aa: CASRRGGANQETQYF
d_gene: TRBD2; v_gene: TRBV18; abundance: .; j_gene: TRBJ2-7; len: 15; CDR3nt: TGTGCCAGCTCACCGCCTAGCGGGAGGGGCTACGAGCAGTACTTC; CDR3aa: CASSPPSGRGYEQYF
d_gene: TRBD1; v_gene: TRBV7-2; abundance: .; j_gene: TRBJ2-5; len: 14; CDR3nt: TGTGCCAGCAGCTCGGGGACAGTACAAGAGACCCAGTACTTC; CDR3aa: CASSSGTVQETQYF
d_gene: TRBD1; v_gene: TRBV9; abundance: .; j_gene: TRBJ1-6; len: 22; CDR3nt: TGTGCCAGCAGCGTAGGGGGCCCCGGGACAGGGCGTTTTGGCTCCTATAATTCACCCCTCCACTTT; CDR3aa: CASSVGGPGTGRFGSYNSPLHF
d_gene: TRBD1; v_gene: TRBV6-1; abundance: once; j_gene: TRBJ1-5; len: 16; CDR3nt: TGTGCCATCAGTGAGGGGACAGGAAGTAGCAATCAGCCCCAGCATTTT; CDR3aa: CAISEGTGSSNQPQHF
d_gene: TRBD2; v_gene: TRBV7-2; abundance: .; j_gene: TRBJ2-1; len: 17; CDR3nt: TGTGCCAGCAGCTCCCGACCAAGCGGGAGCTCCTACAATGAGCAGTTCTTC; CDR3aa: CASSSRPSGSSYNEQFF
d_gene: .; v_gene: TRBV5-1; abundance: .; j_gene: TRBJ1-4; len: 15; CDR3nt: TGCGCCAGCAGCTTGGTAGGGGCGTCTAATGAAAAACTGTTTTTT; CDR3aa: CASSLVGASNEKLFF
d_gene: .; v_gene: TRBV6-1; abundance: .; j_gene: TRBJ1-2; len: 14; CDR3nt: TGTGCCAGCAGTGCATCCTGGGAGAACTATGGCTACACCTTC; CDR3aa: CASSASWENYGYTF
d_gene: .; v_gene: TRBV6-6; abundance: .; j_gene: TRBJ2-3; len: 15; CDR3nt: TGTGCCAGCAGTTACTCGGGCCATTACACAGATACGCAGTATTTT; CDR3aa: CASSYSGHYTDTQYF
d_gene: TRBD1; v_gene: TRBV4-1; abundance: .; j_gene: TRBJ1-6; len: 18; CDR3nt: TGCGCCAGCAGCCAAGAGAGGGGACAGGGCTGGCATAATTCACCCCTCCACTTT; CDR3aa: CASSQERGQGWHNSPLHF
d_gene: .; v_gene: TRBV6-5; abundance: once; j_gene: TRBJ1-3; len: 16; CDR3nt: TGTGCCAGCAGTTACTCAGCGACAGCCTCTGGAAACACCATATATTTT; CDR3aa: CASSYSATASGNTIYF
d_gene: .; v_gene: TRBV2; abundance: few; j_gene: TRBJ1-6; len: 13; CDR3nt: TGTGCCAGCACCGCAGGGACTTATTCACCCCTCCACTTT; CDR3aa: CASTAGTYSPLHF
d_gene: .; v_gene: TRBV27; abundance: .; j_gene: TRBJ2-7; len: 17; CDR3nt: TGTGCCAGCAGTGCGACCGGGGTACACAAGGGCCACTACGAGCAGTACTTC; CDR3aa: CASSATGVHKGHYEQYF
d_gene: .; v_gene: TRBV5-8; abundance: .; j_gene: TRBJ2-5; len: 18; CDR3nt: TGTGCCAGCAGCTTGGGCCGGGACTCAGAAATGGGGCAAGAGACCCAGTACTTC; CDR3aa: CASSLGRDSEMGQETQYF
d_gene: TRBD1; v_gene: TRBV7-8; abundance: .; j_gene: TRBJ1-2; len: 16; CDR3nt: TGTGCCGGCAGCTTAGGGGGGGTGACAGGGGGTTATGGCTACACCTTC; CDR3aa: CAGSLGGVTGGYGYTF
d_gene: .; v_gene: TRBV6-5; abundance: .; j_gene: TRBJ2-3; len: 15; CDR3nt: TGTGCCAGCAGTTACTCTGAGGGAGGGGGGGATACGCAGTATTTT; CDR3aa: CASSYSEGGGDTQYF
d_gene: TRBD1; v_gene: TRBV6-1; abundance: few; j_gene: TRBJ1-6; len: 17; CDR3nt: TGTGCCAGCAGTGACCCCGGACAGGGTGGGAATAATTCACCCCTCCACTTT; CDR3aa: CASSDPGQGGNNSPLHF
d_gene: TRBD2; v_gene: TRBV29-1; abundance: .; j_gene: TRBJ2-3; len: 15; CDR3nt: TGCAGCGTCGCCCGGGGACTAGCGGCGACAGATACGCAGTATTTT; CDR3aa: CSVARGLAATDTQYF